The 8 T cell receptor beta chains below all came from one sample that was sequenced in a study of regulatory T cells in long-lasting Graves disease. Time point specified: newly diagnosed GD, antithyroid drugs for less than 3 months. PBMC RNA was the source of the TCR library. For TCR beta, libraries came from iRepertoire HTBI primers and Arm-PCR of CDR3 regions. TCRdb recomputed calls from the multiplex PCR reads with MiXCR, one row per CDR3 protein. The sample records 580,000 or so distinct CDR3 sequences, more than 15% being singletons. These same data were also listed under a study on T cells in Graves' hyperthyroidism and ophthalmopathy.

The sequencing here drew on peripheral blood mononuclear cells (PBMCs), taken at new diagnosis, from a patient treated with antithyroid drugs. All receptors derive from a man aged 18 to 35 with Graves disease.

This clonotype has ten or more counts. The rearrangement uses TRBV11-1 and TRBJ2-7, with D perhaps TRBD1 (6 bases). From germline, CDR1 is SGHAT and CDR2 FQDESV (reference sequence). Trimming shortened V by 5 bases and J by 6 bases, and 17 bases separated the two germline ends. The CDR3 consists of 14 residues. The CDR3 is CASSPQYRAVEQYF. Here the CDR3 DNA reads TGTGCCAGCAGCCCCCAGTACAGGGCCGTCGAGCAGTACTTC.

This clonotype was counted many times. The genes are TRBV9 and TRBJ1-5; possible D gene TRBD1, 5 bases. Germline V CDR1 and CDR2: SGDLS, YYNGEE. V was pared by 3 bases and J by 0 bases, with 13 bases between. The CDR3 covers 16 residues. The CDR3 sequence is CASSARQYYSNQPQHF. The CDR3 DNA reads as TGTGCCAGCAGCGCCCGACAGTACTATAGCAATCAGCCCCAGCATTTT.

This clonotype was seen ten or more times. This chain uses TRBV6-2 or TRBV6-3 with TRBJ2-1, with 11 nucleotides matching TRBD2. Germline values: CDR1 MNHEY, CDR2 SVGEGT. The CDR3 runs 15 residues. J gave up 9 bases and V 3 bases, and 7 bases lay outside the gene matches. CDR3 sequence reads: CASSYSTSGSGEQFF. The CDR3 DNA follows: TGTGCCAGCAGTTATTCAACTAGCGGGAGCGGTGAGCAGTTCTTC.

The chain couples TRBV6-5 to TRBJ2-5; D is uncertain. The CDR3 has 18 residues. Germline V lookup: CDR1 MNHEY, CDR2 SVGAGI. Trimming took off 3 bases at V and 4 bases at J, with 24 bases between the two ends. The CDR3 DNA is TGTGCCAGCAGTTATTCCACTTCCGACGGATCTCCGCGAGAGACCCAGTACTTC. Encoded protein: CASSYSTSDGSPRETQYF.

In its sample, this clonotype was seen many times. The CDR3 DNA reads as TGTGCCATCAGTGAGGGGGGACATAGCAATCAGCCCCAGCATTTT. Protein product: CAISEGGHSNQPQHF. V is TRBV10-3 and J is TRBJ1-5; tentative D call: TRBD1 (6 bases). The V gene lost 2 bases and the J gene lost 0 bases, with 8 bases spanning the gap. The germline V gene encodes CDR1 ENHRY and CDR2 SYGVKD. The CDR3 is 15 residues long.

J is TRBJ2-2 and V is TRBV7-3; 16 positions match TRBD2. V gave up 5 bases and J gave up 4 bases; unmatched junction bases: 7. The V gene's germline CDR1 is SGHTA and CDR2 FQGTGA. The CDR3 is 18 residues long. The CDR3 region has the DNA TGTGCCAGCAGCCCGGGACTAGCGGGAGGGCATGTCACCGGGGAGCTGTTTTTT. It codes for CASSPGLAGGHVTGELFF.

Of note for this clonotype: This may be a read error: a much more frequent sequence differs by one nucleotide. V and J are TRBV2 and TRBJ2-1, with 12 positions matching TRBD2. The germline V gene has CDR1 SNHLY and CDR2 FYNNEI. This CDR3 is 14 amino acids long. The CDR3 region is CASTTSGGRNERFF. In nucleotides, the CDR3 is TGTGCCAGCACGACTAGCGGGGGACGGAATGAGCGGTTCTTC.

The J gene is TRBJ2-3, the V gene TRBV9, with 7 bases lining up with TRBD2. The CDR3 spans 15 residues. V gave up 0 bases and J gave up 6 bases; unmatched junction bases: 7. The germline V gene encodes CDR1 SGDLS and CDR2 YYNGEE. CDR3 sequence (DNA): TGTGCCAGCAGCGTAGATGGGAGGGCATTGGATACGCAGTATTTT. Translating gives CASSVDGRALDTQYF.